The subject of this entry is one TCR beta chain. Its antigen remains unidentified. PCR was performed using 60 Vbeta and 13 Jbeta primers. Produced via immunoSEQ multiplex PCR; TCRdb's table is partial and in-frame only. The sample includes 150,000 to 200,000 clones. The germline V gene encodes CDR1 MNHEY and CDR2 SMNVEV (reference sequence). V shed 3 bases and J shed 3 bases, with 9 bases lying between them. CDR3 length equals 13 residues. It was healthy bone marrow donors who served as donors. The data derive from a study of cytomegalovirus exposure and HLA in healthy donors. Overall study: The study placed approximately 78% of its 398 genotyped donors in the Caucasian-associated ancestry cluster. Study-wide results and caveats: Certain sequence variants were highly shared and formed a cluster, and this cluster was likely a sequencing artifact.

The sequenced sample consisted of PBMCs. This receptor was taken from a woman between 18 and 30 years old in good health and CMV-seropositive. J is TRBJ2-7 and V is TRBV27; D is perhaps TRBD2 (5 bases). CDR3 loop: CASSLRGNYEQYF. In DNA form, the CDR3 reads TGTGCCAGCAGTTTGAGAGGGAACTACGAGCAGTACTTC.